Shown below are 28 T cell receptor beta chains from a single sample sequenced in a study of yellow fever vaccine responses in identical twins (dated by TCRdb to 2017 to 2018). Receptors were amplified or captured by RT-PCR. The data were produced on an Illumina HiSeq 2500. The raw public data were reprocessed by TCRdb itself: fastp quality trimming at Q25, MiXCR clonotype calling, in-frame beta chains only. Identical CDR3 protein sequences are pooled into one entry, listed with their most common genes and DNA. The sample contains under 20,000 distinct CDR3 sequences, roughly two thirds of them found a single time. The ten largest clones take up 7.7% of the sample. The input for sequencing was T cells from blood (PBMCs), unsorted or a sorted subset (not recorded which), taken before or after yellow fever vaccination (not recorded which). These receptors came from a woman aged 18-30 years who received the yellow fever vaccine. Donor details come from another sample of the same person, matched by shared clones.

The chain has TRBV7-2 and TRBJ2-1, with D unclear. The CDR3 spans 12 residues. Germline lookup yields CDR1 SGHTA and CDR2 FQGNSA. The germline V and J ends were trimmed by 5 bases and 8 bases, with 10 bases remaining between them. The CDR3 sequence is CASSRTWYEQFF. The DNA for the CDR3 is TGTGCCAGCAGCCGTACCTGGTATGAGCAGTTCTTC.

The J gene is TRBJ2-7, the V gene TRBV5-5; TRBD2 matches 7 bases. Germline CDR1 reads SGHKS; CDR2 reads YYEKEE (reference sequence). CDR3 length: 16 amino acids. V was pared by 4 bases and J by 0 bases, with 10 bases of the junction left unmatched. The CDR3 is CASSTGGGSLSYEQYF. The DNA of the CDR3 is TGTGCCAGCAGCACCGGAGGCGGGAGCCTCTCCTACGAGCAGTACTTC.

The CDR3 sequence is CASSLGQGAREETQYF. DNA of the CDR3: TGCGCCAGCAGCTTAGGACAGGGGGCGAGAGAAGAGACCCAGTACTTC. This chain connects TRBV5-1 to TRBJ2-5; 11 bases line up with TRBD1. J was trimmed by 3 bases and V by 2 bases; bases with no gene match: 6. The CDR3 consists of 16 residues. CDR1 is SGHRS, CDR2 YFSETQ, per germline.

Only a few counts were recorded for this clonotype. V gene TRBV6-2 or TRBV6-3 combines with J gene TRBJ2-5; D perhaps matches TRBD1 (5 bases). The V end was cut by 2 bases, the J end by 3 bases, with 16 bases between. The length of the CDR3 is 16 residues. The germline V gene encodes CDR1 MNHEY and CDR2 SVGEGT. CDR3 loop: CASSYLLATEKETQYF. The DNA of the CDR3 is TGTGCCAGCAGTTACCTTCTCGCGACAGAGAAAGAGACCCAGTACTTC.

For the CDR3, the DNA is TGCAGTGCCAGGAGAGAGACCCAGTACTTC. As protein: CSARRETQYF. The genes are TRBV20-1 and TRBJ2-5; D remains unclear. The CDR3 spans 10 residues. The germline CDR1 and CDR2 sequences are DFQATT and SNEGSKA (reference sequence). Trimming cost V 6 bases and J 4 bases, with 6 bases left between them.

This clonotype came up a few times. The rearrangement joins TRBV13 to TRBJ2-5; D perhaps matches TRBD1 (7 bases). Germline CDR1 PRHDT, CDR2 FYEKMQ (reference sequence). Deletions cut 7 bases from V and 7 bases from J, with 16 bases between. This CDR3 contains 13 residues. CDR3 DNA sequence: TGTGCCAGCACGCGGGACAGCCGGAGGACCCAGTACTTC. Protein: CASTRDSRRTQYF. Looking up the rest from reference TRBV13 and TRBJ2-5 gives the full variable domain: AAGVIQSPRHLIKEKRETATLKCYPIPRHDTVYWYQQGPGQDPQFLISFYEKMQSDKGSIPDRFSAQQFSDYHSELNMSSLELGDSALYFCASTRDSRRTQYFGPGTRLLVL.

V gene TRBV11-3 combines with J gene TRBJ1-1; 9 bases are a match to TRBD1. The CDR3 contains 15 residues. V gave up 5 bases and J gave up 5 bases; unmatched junction bases: 9. The germline V gene has CDR1 SGHNT and CDR2 YENEEA. The CDR3 spells CASSPSGTGPTEAFF. The CDR3 DNA reads as TGTGCCAGCAGCCCCTCCGGGACAGGGCCTACTGAAGCTTTCTTT.

In its sample, this clonotype was seen a few times. The chain employs TRBV18 and TRBJ1-2; tentative D call: TRBD1 (5 bases). V was cut by 3 bases and J by 6 bases, with 8 bases left in between. CDR1 and CDR2 from the germline V gene are KGHSH and LQKENI. The CDR3 extends over 12 amino acids. The CDR3 DNA reads as TGTGCCAGCTCACCGATGGGGGATGGCTACACCTTC. It encodes CASSPMGDGYTF. Filled out from reference TRBV18 and TRBJ1-2, the complete variable domain reads NAGVMQNPRHLVRRRGQEARLRCSPMKGHSHVYWYRQLPEEGLKFMVYLQKENIIDESGMPKERFSAEFPKEGPSILRIQQVVRGDSAAYFCASSPMGDGYTFGSGTRLTVV.

V and J are TRBV19 and TRBJ2-1; the D gene is possibly TRBD1 (5 bases). Trimming took off 1 base at V and 7 bases at J, with 14 bases between the two ends. Per germline, CDR1 LNHDA and CDR2 SQIVND (reference sequence). This CDR3 spans 15 amino acids. The CDR3 spells CASSIGFDRENEQFF. The CDR3 region has the DNA TGTGCCAGTAGTATAGGTTTCGACAGAGAGAATGAGCAGTTCTTC.

The CDR3 DNA follows: TGTGCCAGCAACGGAGCGGAGGGGAATGAGCAGTTCTTC. Its translation: CASNGAEGNEQFF. The chain links TRBV12-3 or TRBV12-4 to TRBJ2-1, with a weak D call TRBD2 (6 bases). V lost 7 bases and J 7 bases, leaving 14 bases between the germline ends. The CDR3 spans 13 residues.

The chain couples TRBV3-1 to TRBJ2-5, with 8 bases aligning to TRBD2. With 6 bases clipped from V and 1 base from J, the junction kept 7 bases outside the gene matches. Germline V gene data show CDR1 as LGHDT and CDR2 as YNNKEL (reference sequence). This CDR3 is 15 amino acids long. CDR3 region: CASSLTSAIQETQYF. The CDR3 region has the DNA TGTGCCAGCAGTCTGACTAGCGCGATCCAAGAGACCCAGTACTTC.

The genes are TRBV25-1 and TRBJ1-6, with D perhaps matching TRBD1 (6 bases). The CDR3 totals 12 residues. Germline V CDR1 and CDR2: MGHDK, SYGVNS. V shed 8 bases and J shed 16 bases, with 18 bases lying between them. CDR3 bases: TGTGCCAGCGCCGGGGGCCCCTTGGGGCTCCACTTT. Translated: CASAGGPLGLHF.

A single count supports this clonotype. The rearrangement joins TRBV13 to TRBJ2-4, with D unresolved. Germline lookup yields CDR1 PRHDT and CDR2 FYEKMQ (reference sequence). The CDR3 consists of 11 residues. The ends were cut back, 3 bases at V and 3 bases at J, with 0 bases in the middle. For the CDR3, the DNA is TGTGCCAGCAGCTTCAAAAACATTCAGTACTTC. Residues: CASSFKNIQYF.

The chain couples TRBV11-3 to TRBJ2-2; 7 nucleotides agree with TRBD2. The V gene end was trimmed by 1 base and the J gene end by 7 bases; junction bases not matched to a gene: 12. Germline-derived CDR1 and CDR2 are SGHNT and YENEEA. This CDR3 region has 17 residues. CDR3 DNA: TGTGCCAGCAGCTTAGTCCGCGGGAGTAGAACAATCGGGGAGCTGTTTTTT. It specifies CASSLVRGSRTIGELFF. The entire variable domain, with the rest obtained from reference TRBV11-3 and TRBJ2-2, is as follows: EAGVVQSPRYKIIEKKQPVAFWCNPISGHNTLYWYLQNLGQGPELLIRYENEEAVDDSQLPKDRFSAERLKGVDSTLKIQPAELGDSAVYLCASSLVRGSRTIGELFFGEGSRLTVL.

This clonotype was counted between two and nine times. This rearrangement joins TRBV20-1 to TRBJ2-5, with D perhaps TRBD2 (6 bases). V shed 5 bases and J shed 5 bases, with 12 bases lying between them. The germline V gene encodes CDR1 DFQATT and CDR2 SNEGSKA (reference sequence). The CDR3 length is 12 residues. The CDR3: CSAQGSGETQYF. In DNA form, the CDR3 reads TGCAGTGCTCAAGGAAGCGGGGAGACCCAGTACTTC.

The chain joins TRBV28 to TRBJ1-5; D gene ambiguous. The CDR3 runs 12 residues. CDR1 and CDR2 from the germline V gene are MDHEN and SYDVKM. Between the trimmed V and J ends, which lost 6 bases and 5 bases, there was a span of 8 bases. The CDR3 loop is CASRETHQPQHF. The CDR3 region has the DNA TGTGCCAGCAGAGAGACCCATCAGCCCCAGCATTTT.

The J gene is TRBJ1-2, the V gene TRBV2, with unresolved D. The V gene's germline CDR1 is SNHLY and CDR2 FYNNEI. V was clipped by 8 bases and J by 5 bases, with 18 bases between them. The CDR3 length is 14 residues. CDR3 sequence reads: CASGNLPAQYGYTF. The DNA of the CDR3 is TGTGCCAGCGGTAATTTACCTGCCCAGTATGGCTACACCTTC.

V and J are TRBV20-1 and TRBJ2-7, with D perhaps matching TRBD2 (7 bases). There are 16 residues in the CDR3. Germline V gene data show CDR1 as DFQATT and CDR2 as SNEGSKA (reference sequence). Deletions cut 1 base from V and 9 bases from J, with 25 bases between. The CDR3 loop is CSARVSRGAMVLGQYF. The CDR3 DNA is TGCAGTGCTAGAGTTTCCCGGGGGGCGATGGTATTAGGGCAGTACTTC.

This rearrangement joins TRBV10-1 to TRBJ2-1; TRBD2 matches at 9 bases. The CDR3 is made up of 15 amino acids. V lost 3 bases to trimming and J lost 8 bases; unmatched junction nucleotides: 8. Looked up from germline, CDR1 is WNHNN and CDR2 is SYGVQD (reference sequence). CDR3 coding DNA: TGCGCCAGCAGTGATGGTTTAGCGGGAGTCTATGAGCAGTTCTTC. The encoded protein is CASSDGLAGVYEQFF.

This clonotype showed up just a few times. This chain uses TRBV28 with TRBJ2-1; TRBD2 agrees at 7 bases. The CDR3 runs to 17 residues. Unmatched junction bases numbered 10, after V lost 3 bases and J lost 2 bases. The V gene's germline CDR1 is MDHEN and CDR2 SYDVKM. The CDR3 coding sequence is TGTGCCAGCAGTTTGTCCCCGGGACTACTCACCTACAATGAGCAGTTCTTC. Protein sequence: CASSLSPGLLTYNEQFF.

The rearrangement links TRBV6-1 to TRBJ2-1, with 7 bases that match TRBD2. This CDR3 contains 18 residues. J was trimmed by 6 bases and V by 5 bases; bases with no gene match: 19. The V gene's germline CDR1 is MNHNS and CDR2 SASEGT. In nucleotides, the CDR3 is TGTGCCAGCAGTACCGCCGGCGGGAGCGGGTCAGTAATCAATGAGCAGTTCTTC. Protein product: CASSTAGGSGSVINEQFF.

This chain joins TRBV6-1 and TRBJ1-4; D perhaps matches TRBD1 (6 bases). There are 16 residues in the CDR3. Between the trimmed V and J ends, which lost 5 bases and 0 bases, there was a span of 13 bases. Germline CDR1 reads MNHNS; CDR2 reads SASEGT. CDR3 sequence reads: CASSPADSATNEKLFF. The CDR3, as DNA: TGTGCCAGCAGTCCAGCGGACAGTGCAACTAATGAAAAACTGTTTTTT.

This sequence joins TRBV6-1 and TRBJ1-6; D is possibly TRBD1 (5 bases). This CDR3 has 15 amino acids. Germline V gene lookup returns CDR1 MNHNS and CDR2 SASEGT. Trimming removed 5 bases from V and 9 bases from J, with 17 bases in between. This CDR3 reads CASSPNPTAASPLHF. CDR3 coding DNA: TGTGCCAGCAGTCCGAACCCGACAGCCGCTTCACCCCTCCACTTT.

This clonotype was detected a few times. J is TRBJ1-1 and V is TRBV2; possibly TRBD1 for D (6 bases). V lost 0 bases and J lost 4, with 6 bases in between. The CDR3 runs to 13 residues. CDR1 and CDR2 from the germline V gene are SNHLY and FYNNEI. CDR3 coding DNA: TGTGCCAGCAGTGAAGCAGGGGGCACTGAAGCTTTCTTT. It codes for CASSEAGGTEAFF. Based on the CDR3 plus reference TRBV2 and TRBJ1-1, the full variable domain is EPEVTQTPSHQVTQMGQEVILRCVPISNHLYFYWYRQILGQKVEFLVSFYNNEISEKSEIFDDQFSVERPDGSNFTLKIRSTKLEDSAMYFCASSEAGGTEAFFGQGTRLTVV.

This clonotype was seen more than once but under ten times. V and J are TRBV2 and TRBJ2-1, with TRBD2 matching 12 bases. Germline trimming cut 3 bases from V and 2 bases from J; bases unmatched to any gene: 2. The CDR3 is 16 amino acids. Germline V gives CDR1 SNHLY, CDR2 FYNNEI. The CDR3, as DNA: TGTGCCAGCAGTGAGACTAGCGGGAGCGCCTACAATGAGCAGTTCTTC. Its protein is CASSETSGSAYNEQFF.

This clonotype was seen a handful of times. The V gene is TRBV6-1, the J gene TRBJ1-1, with 7 bases that match TRBD1. Germline V gene sequence: CDR1 MNHNS, CDR2 SASEGT. The J segment lost 6 bases and the V segment lost 5 bases, leaving 9 bases of the junction unmatched. This CDR3 spans 14 amino acids. CDR3: CASSTQGGYAEAFF. Written as DNA, the CDR3 is TGTGCCAGCAGTACCCAGGGGGGGTATGCTGAAGCTTTCTTT.

This clonotype was seen only once. One junction end does not reproduce the germline sequence, and a read error may be involved. The chain employs TRBV28 and TRBJ2-3; the D gene is possibly TRBD2 (6 bases). This CDR3 contains 15 residues. From germline, CDR1 is MDHEN and CDR2 SYDVKM. The CDR3 sequence is CASSLWGVDADTQYF. CDR3 nucleotides: TGTGCCAGCAGCTTATGGGGGGTAGACGCAGATACGCAGTATTTT.

The chain couples TRBV2 to TRBJ2-5, with D possibly called TRBD1 or TRBD2 (5 bases each). Germline V gene data show CDR1 as SNHLY and CDR2 as FYNNEI. V was pared by 8 bases and J by 6 bases, with 19 bases between. The CDR3 runs 14 residues. The CDR3 sequence: CASEYGGAGKTQYF. The CDR3 nucleotides are TGTGCCAGCGAGTACGGTGGGGCCGGGAAGACCCAGTACTTC.